This entry lists 10 T cell receptor beta chains sequenced from one sample in a study of blood T cell repertoires in COVID-19. Data came from immunoSEQ multiplex PCR; TCRdb stores just in-frame clones and leaves some out. In the table there are under 400,000 clones, around nine tenths of which are singletons. Specimen: PBMCs or T cells enriched from blood (not recorded which). These receptors were taken from a woman under 40 who had been exposed to COVID-19.

Here the CDR3 reads CASSIGPGGQSEAFF. CDR3 nucleotide sequence: TGTGCCAGTAGTATAGGACCGGGAGGACAGTCTGAAGCTTTCTTT. This chain links TRBV19 with TRBJ1-1; a weak D match, TRBD1 (6 bases). V dropped 1 base and J dropped 6 bases, with 15 bases sitting between them. Germline V gene lookup returns CDR1 LNHDA and CDR2 SQIVND (reference sequence). The CDR3 has 15 residues.

This clone was detected a few times. The genes are TRBV27 and TRBJ2-3; 7 positions match TRBD2. The junction had 6 bases not matched to a gene; V was cut back by 9 bases and J by 0 bases. Looked up from germline, CDR1 is MNHEY and CDR2 is SMNVEV (reference sequence). The CDR3 runs 14 residues. Here the CDR3 reads CASRTRSSTDTQYF. In DNA, the CDR3 is TGTGCCAGTAGGACTAGATCTAGCACAGATACGCAGTATTTT.

The chain is built from TRBV9 and TRBJ2-1, with D tentatively TRBD1 (6 bases). This CDR3 spans 14 amino acids. Trimming removed 4 bases from V and 9 bases from J, with 17 bases in between. Per germline, CDR1 SGDLS and CDR2 YYNGEE. The CDR3 coding sequence is TGTGCCAGCAGCTTTAATTGGGGGCGGAGTGAGCAGTTCTTC. Translating gives CASSFNWGRSEQFF.

The chain uses TRBV15 and TRBJ1-2; TRBD1 is a possible D gene (6 bases). V lost 1 base, J lost 6 bases, and 15 bases lay in between. Germline CDR1 LNHNV, CDR2 YYDKDF (reference sequence). This CDR3 spans 15 amino acids. The CDR3 nucleotides are TGTGCCACCAGCAGAGTGGGGCAGGGGATCCATGGCTACACCTTC. Encoded protein: CATSRVGQGIHGYTF.

This clone was recorded a few times. The rearrangement joins TRBV30 to TRBJ1-3, with TRBD1 matching 7 bases. The CDR3 extends over 13 amino acids. V lost 8 bases and J lost 4; bases outside the gene matches: 8. Germline lookup yields CDR1 GTSNPN and CDR2 SVGIG (reference sequence). The CDR3 DNA sequence: TGTGCCGGAGGGCGGGACAGCGGAAACACCATATATTTT. Translating gives CAGGRDSGNTIYF.

The chain uses TRBV6-5 and TRBJ1-1, with D uncertain. Deletions cut 8 bases from V and 1 base from J, with 11 bases between. This CDR3 has 13 residues. From germline, CDR1 is MNHEY and CDR2 SVGAGI. The CDR3 DNA follows: TGTGCCAGCTCTTGGGCGGGGAACACTGAAGCTTTCTTT. Its translation: CASSWAGNTEAFF.

This clone was seen only once. The rearrangement links TRBV19 to TRBJ2-3, with 9 nucleotides matching TRBD2. Germline V gives CDR1 LNHDA, CDR2 SQIVND (reference sequence). V gave up 3 bases and J gave up 2 bases; unmatched junction bases: 12. The CDR3 consists of 18 residues. CDR3: CASSMRAGGIGNTDTQYF. CDR3 DNA sequence: TGTGCCAGTAGTATGCGAGCGGGAGGAATAGGAAACACAGATACGCAGTATTTT.

This clone has a handful of counts. The chain is built from TRBV4-2 and TRBJ1-2; TRBD1 is a possible D gene (5 bases). Looked up from germline, CDR1 is LGHNA and CDR2 is YNFKEQ. CDR3 size: 13 residues. Trimming shortened V by 0 bases and J by 6 bases, and 8 bases separated the two germline ends. The CDR3: CASSQEAGNGYTF. The CDR3, as DNA: TGTGCCAGCAGCCAAGAGGCAGGGAATGGCTACACCTTC.

The chain combines TRBV6-1 with TRBJ1-2; no reliable D call. This CDR3 is 15 amino acids long. The germline gives CDR1 MNHNS, CDR2 SASEGT. Between the trimmed V and J ends, which lost 0 bases and 0 bases, there was a span of 8 bases. The CDR3: CASSEAFPANYGYTF. In nucleotides, the CDR3 is TGTGCCAGCAGTGAAGCGTTTCCGGCTAACTATGGCTACACCTTC.

The rearrangement uses TRBV5-1 and TRBJ2-2; TRBD2 might be the D (6 bases). The V gene's germline CDR1 is SGHRS and CDR2 YFSETQ. Trimming stripped 4 bases from V and 7 bases from J, with 14 bases between. The CDR3 totals 14 residues. This CDR3 reads CASSRGPGGGELFF. The CDR3 DNA sequence: TGCGCCAGCAGCCGGGGCCCCGGGGGCGGGGAGCTGTTTTTT.